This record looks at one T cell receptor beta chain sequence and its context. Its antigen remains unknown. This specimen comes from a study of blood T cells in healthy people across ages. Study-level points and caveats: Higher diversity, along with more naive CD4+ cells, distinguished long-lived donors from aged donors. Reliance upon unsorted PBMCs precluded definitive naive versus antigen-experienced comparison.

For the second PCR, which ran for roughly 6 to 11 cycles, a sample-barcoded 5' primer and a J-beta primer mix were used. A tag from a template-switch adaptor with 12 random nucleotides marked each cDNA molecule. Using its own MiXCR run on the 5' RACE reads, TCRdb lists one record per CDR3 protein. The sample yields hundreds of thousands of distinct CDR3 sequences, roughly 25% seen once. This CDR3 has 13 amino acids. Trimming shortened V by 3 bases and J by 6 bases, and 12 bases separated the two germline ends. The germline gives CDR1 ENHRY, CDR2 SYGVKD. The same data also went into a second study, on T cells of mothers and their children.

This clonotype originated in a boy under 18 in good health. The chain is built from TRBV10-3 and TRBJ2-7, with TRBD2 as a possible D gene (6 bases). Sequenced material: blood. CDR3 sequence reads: CAISEQRAIEQYF. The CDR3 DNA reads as TGTGCCATCAGTGAACAGCGGGCAATCGAGCAGTACTTC.